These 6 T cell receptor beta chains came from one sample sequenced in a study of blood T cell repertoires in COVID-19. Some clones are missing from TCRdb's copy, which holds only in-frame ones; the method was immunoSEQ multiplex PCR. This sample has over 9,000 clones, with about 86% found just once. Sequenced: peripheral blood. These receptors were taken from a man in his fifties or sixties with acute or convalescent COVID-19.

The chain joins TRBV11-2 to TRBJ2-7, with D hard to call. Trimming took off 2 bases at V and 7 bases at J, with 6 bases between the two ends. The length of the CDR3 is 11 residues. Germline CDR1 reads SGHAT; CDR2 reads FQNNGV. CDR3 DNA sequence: TGTGCCAGCAGCTTATCCGGGGAGCAGTACTTC. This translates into CASSLSGEQYF.

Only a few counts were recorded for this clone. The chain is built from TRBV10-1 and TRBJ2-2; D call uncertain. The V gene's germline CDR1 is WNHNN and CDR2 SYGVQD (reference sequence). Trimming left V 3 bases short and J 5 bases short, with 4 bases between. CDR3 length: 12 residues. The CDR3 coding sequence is TGCGCCAGCAGTGAAACAACCGGGGAGCTGTTTTTT. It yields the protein CASSETTGELFF.

CDR3 protein: CASSLGAIISGNTIYF. In DNA, the CDR3 is TGTGCCAGCAGCTTGGGGGCTATAATCTCTGGAAACACCATATATTTT. The rearrangement links TRBV5-6 to TRBJ1-3; D unresolved. Germline V gives CDR1 SGHDT, CDR2 YYEEEE. This CDR3 is built from 16 residues. V was clipped by 0 bases and J by 0 bases, with 10 bases between them.

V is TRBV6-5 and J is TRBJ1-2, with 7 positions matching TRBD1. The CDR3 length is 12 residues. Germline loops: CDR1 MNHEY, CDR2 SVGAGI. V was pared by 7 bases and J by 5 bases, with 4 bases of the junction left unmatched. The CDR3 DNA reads TGTGCCAGCAAGGAGACAGGGTATGGCTACACCTTC. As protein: CASKETGYGYTF.

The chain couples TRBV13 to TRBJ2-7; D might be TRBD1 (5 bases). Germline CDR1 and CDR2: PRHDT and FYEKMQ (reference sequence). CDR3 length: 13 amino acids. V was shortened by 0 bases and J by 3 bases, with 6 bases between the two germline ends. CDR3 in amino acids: CASSLGTGYEQYV. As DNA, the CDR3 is TGTGCCAGCAGCTTAGGTACAGGCTACGAGCAGTACGTC.

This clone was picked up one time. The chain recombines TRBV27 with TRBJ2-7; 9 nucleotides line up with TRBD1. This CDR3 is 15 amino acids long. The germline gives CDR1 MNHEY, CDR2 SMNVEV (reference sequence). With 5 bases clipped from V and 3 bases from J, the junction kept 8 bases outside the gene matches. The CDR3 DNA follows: TGTGCCAGCAGTCGTCCAGGGACAGGGTTCTACGAGCAGTACTTC. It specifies CASSRPGTGFYEQYF.